These 20 T cell receptor beta chains originate from one sample sequenced in a study of CD4 T cells in relation to SARS-CoV-2 and coronaviruses. Before the COVID-19 pandemic, during about 2011-2019, CD4+ T cells were taken from unexposed donors. Isolation of CD4+ T cells took place after roughly nine days in culture. Their antigen targets remain unknown. Measured with immunoSEQ multiplex PCR; TCRdb has only the in-frame clones, and not every one. The sample lists more than 25,000 clones, 60% to 75% occurring once. Specimen: CD4+ T cells from PBMCs, cultured in vitro. Every receptor here comes from a human donor in good health.

The chain carries TRBV18 and TRBJ1-1; the D gene is possibly TRBD1 (6 bases). CDR1 is KGHSH, CDR2 LQKENI, per germline. The germline V and J ends were trimmed by 3 bases and 6 bases, with 8 bases remaining between them. The CDR3 is 12 amino acids. Here the CDR3 reads CASSPGGPEAFF. The CDR3 DNA sequence: TGTGCCAGCTCACCTGGGGGGCCTGAAGCTTTCTTT.

The chain carries TRBV2 and TRBJ2-7, with 11 bases aligning to TRBD1. The V and J ends lost 6 bases and 8 bases, in that order; junction bases with no gene match: 9. The CDR3 is 14 amino acids. Per the germline V gene, CDR1 is SNHLY and CDR2 is FYNNEI. CDR3 region: CASSPRDRGGKQYF. CDR3 DNA: TGTGCCAGCAGCCCCCGGGACAGGGGGGGAAAGCAGTACTTC.

The chain couples TRBV6-5 to TRBJ2-5; tentatively, D is TRBD1 (6 bases). The length of the CDR3 is 14 residues. V lost 5 bases and J 1 base, leaving 11 bases between the germline ends. The germline V gene encodes CDR1 MNHEY and CDR2 SVGAGI. CDR3 amino acids: CASSPRTAQETQYF. CDR3 bases: TGTGCCAGCAGTCCTCGGACAGCCCAAGAGACCCAGTACTTC.

The chain couples TRBV2 to TRBJ1-1; 9 nucleotides match TRBD1. The CDR3 has 11 amino acids. The V segment lost 7 bases and the J segment 9 bases; nucleotides outside the gene matches: 3. Germline lookup yields CDR1 SNHLY and CDR2 FYNNEI. The CDR3 loop reads CASTGTGKAFF. Here the CDR3 DNA reads TGTGCCAGCACAGGGACAGGGAAAGCTTTCTTT.

In its sample, this clone was seen a few times. The rearrangement joins TRBV5-4 to TRBJ1-2; 7 nucleotides agree with TRBD1. The germline V gene has CDR1 SGHNT and CDR2 YYREEE (reference sequence). There are 13 residues in the CDR3. Trimming at V came to 4 bases and at J to 3 bases, leaving 3 bases not matched to a gene. The CDR3 spells CASSAGTDYGYTF. CDR3 DNA: TGTGCCAGCAGCGCCGGGACAGACTATGGCTACACCTTC.

The J gene is TRBJ2-3, the V gene TRBV4-2; TRBD2 might be the D (6 bases). Germline-derived CDR1 and CDR2 are LGHNA and YNFKEQ. V lost 5 bases, J lost 3 bases, and 18 bases lay in between. This CDR3 has 16 residues. The CDR3 DNA reads TGTGCCAGCAGCAGACCCCGGGAGCGCCCTACAGATACGCAGTATTTT. Its translation: CASSRPRERPTDTQYF.

DNA for the CDR3: TGTGCCAGCAGCTTAGCAACCGGGTCTAGCACAGATACGCAGTATTTT. Its translation: CASSLATGSSTDTQYF. The chain links TRBV7-8 to TRBJ2-3, with unresolved D. Trimming took 0 bases from V and 0 from J, leaving 10 bases between them. Germline CDR1 reads SGHVS; CDR2 reads FQNEAQ. This CDR3 region has 16 residues.

The V call is TRBV6-5, the J call TRBJ1-3; D is undetermined. This CDR3 comprises 15 residues. Germline V CDR1 and CDR2: MNHEY, SVGAGI. Trimming removed 4 bases at V and 0 bases at J, with 10 bases between. The CDR3 loop is CASSFGKSSGNTIYF. The CDR3 DNA follows: TGTGCCAGCAGTTTCGGGAAGAGCTCTGGAAACACCATATATTTT.

This chain links TRBV7-8 with TRBJ2-5; the D gene is possibly TRBD2 (6 bases). Germline loops: CDR1 SGHVS, CDR2 FQNEAQ. CDR3 length: 14 residues. Trimming shortened V by 5 bases and J by 1 base, and 11 bases separated the two germline ends. CDR3 bases: TGTGCCAGCAGCCAGACGACTAGCCAAGAGACCCAGTACTTC. Translating gives CASSQTTSQETQYF.

The V call is TRBV5-1, the J call TRBJ2-1; 9 bases map to TRBD2. From germline, CDR1 is SGHRS and CDR2 YFSETQ. Trimming at V came to 0 bases and at J to 7 bases, leaving 14 bases not matched to a gene. The CDR3 has 18 amino acids. In DNA form, the CDR3 reads TGCGCCAGCAGCTTGGGGAGCGGGGGGACCCGAGGTAGAAATGAGCAGTTCTTC. It is translated as CASSLGSGGTRGRNEQFF.

V and J are TRBV9 and TRBJ1-1; D is ambiguous. Germline-derived CDR1 and CDR2 are SGDLS and YYNGEE. Trimming removed 0 bases from V and 1 base from J, with 7 bases in between. The CDR3 contains 14 residues. CDR3 residues: CASSVVAGNTEAFF. DNA for the CDR3: TGTGCCAGCAGCGTAGTGGCAGGGAACACTGAAGCTTTCTTT.

The chain carries TRBV6-2 or TRBV6-3 and TRBJ2-1; the match to TRBD2 covers 7 bases. CDR3 size: 14 residues. The J segment lost 7 bases and the V segment lost 2 bases, leaving 5 bases of the junction unmatched. From germline, CDR1 is MNHEY and CDR2 SVGEGT. In DNA, the CDR3 is TGTGCCAGCAGTTACGGGAGGGAGTGGAATGAGCAGTTCTTC. Translating it yields CASSYGREWNEQFF.

The V and J genes are TRBV30 and TRBJ2-1; D is possibly TRBD2 (5 bases). From germline, CDR1 is GTSNPN and CDR2 SVGIG (reference sequence). This CDR3 is built from 14 residues. V lost 1 base and J lost 0, with 7 bases in between. CDR3 sequence: CAWSASRSYNEQFF. The CDR3 coding sequence is TGTGCCTGGAGTGCTAGCCGCTCCTACAATGAGCAGTTCTTC.

The chain combines TRBV7-2 with TRBJ2-5; TRBD2 might be the D (6 bases). V was clipped by 5 bases and J by 1 base, with 17 bases between them. The CDR3 is 16 amino acids. Germline assignment: CDR1 SGHTA and CDR2 FQGNSA. The CDR3 reads CASSPRAPGLQETQYF. The CDR3 bases are TGTGCCAGCAGCCCACGAGCGCCGGGACTCCAAGAGACCCAGTACTTC.

This clone was seen just once. The chain employs TRBV30 and TRBJ1-3; tentative D call: TRBD1 (5 bases). Between the trimmed V and J ends, which lost 1 base and 1 base, there was a span of 8 bases. The germline V gene has CDR1 GTSNPN and CDR2 SVGIG (reference sequence). The CDR3 extends over 14 amino acids. CDR3 nucleotides: TGTGCCTGGAGTGAAGACAGATCTGGAAACACCATATATTTT. This sequence encodes CAWSEDRSGNTIYF.

The chain links TRBV27 to TRBJ2-3; 7 bases line up with TRBD1. V shed 6 bases, J shed 2 bases, and the junction held 14 bases outside the gene matches. Germline assignment: CDR1 MNHEY and CDR2 SMNVEV (reference sequence). This CDR3 spans 17 amino acids. For the CDR3, the DNA is TGTGCCAGCAGAATACAGGGGACCTCCCCTAACACAGATACGCAGTATTTT. This codes for CASRIQGTSPNTDTQYF.

The rearrangement links TRBV12-5 to TRBJ1-4; possibly TRBD1 for D (6 bases). Trimming took 5 bases from V and 8 from J, leaving 21 bases between them. CDR1 and CDR2 from the germline V gene are LGHNT and FRNRAP. This CDR3 is built from 16 residues. The CDR3 spells CASGPAGSGAWEKLFF. DNA for the CDR3: TGTGCTAGTGGTCCCGCCGGGTCGGGGGCTTGGGAAAAACTGTTTTTT. The entire variable domain, with the rest obtained from reference TRBV12-5 and TRBJ1-4, is as follows: DARVTQTPRHKVTEMGQEVTMRCQPILGHNTVFWYRQTMMQGLELLAYFRNRAPLDDSGMPKDRFSAEMPDATLATLKIQPSEPRDSAVYFCASGPAGSGAWEKLFFGSGTQLSVL.

V is TRBV18 and J is TRBJ2-7, with 8 bases fitting TRBD1. The germline CDR1 and CDR2 sequences are KGHSH and LQKENI. V lost 4 bases, J lost 6 bases, and 2 bases stayed unmatched. The CDR3 is 12 residues long. This CDR3 reads CASSLGTGEQYF. CDR3 coding DNA: TGTGCCAGCTCACTCGGGACAGGCGAGCAGTACTTC.

The chain combines TRBV4-3 with TRBJ1-2, with D unclear. CDR3 length equals 14 residues. CDR1 LGHNA and CDR2 YSLEER come from the germline V gene. The germline V and J ends were trimmed by 0 bases and 1 base, with 6 bases remaining between them. CDR3 coding DNA: TGCGCCAGCAGCCAAGATTCAGTTAACTATGGCTACACCTTC. It yields the protein CASSQDSVNYGYTF.

The chain joins TRBV5-1 to TRBJ1-1; D uncertain. Trimming took off 3 bases at V and 6 bases at J, with 21 bases between the two ends. CDR3 size: 16 residues. Per germline, CDR1 SGHRS and CDR2 YFSETQ. The CDR3 coding sequence is TGCGCCAGCAGCTCGAGCCAAGAATTGGAATACGCTGAAGCTTTCTTT. It translates to CASSSSQELEYAEAFF. Together with reference TRBV5-1 and TRBJ1-1, the CDR3 gives the full variable domain: KAGVTQTPRYLIKTRGQQVTLSCSPISGHRSVSWYQQTPGQGLQFLFEYFSETQRNKGNFPGRFSGRQFSNSRSEMNVSTLELGDSALYLCASSSSQELEYAEAFFGQGTRLTVV.